This T cell receptor beta chain was recorded in a study of cytomegalovirus exposure and HLA in healthy donors. Study results and caveats: There were 164 TCR beta chains listed as cytomegalovirus-associated.

Germline CDR1 and CDR2: LNHDA and SQIVND (reference sequence). Trimming took off 8 bases at V and 0 bases at J, with 19 bases between the two ends. The CDR3 totals 16 residues. About this clone itself: What it recognizes is unknown.

Profiled with immunoSEQ multiplex PCR; TCRdb holds only in-frame clones, not every one. The sample carries over 200,000 clones, 88% recorded once. This clonotype was sampled from a woman under 30 in good health and CMV-seronegative. The sequencing sample was made of PBMCs. The J gene is TRBJ1-1, the V gene TRBV19, with D tentatively TRBD1 (5 bases). CDR3 sequence: CASSLPGRGVNTEAFF. CDR3 DNA sequence: TGTGCCAGTTCCCTACCTGGGAGGGGTGTGAACACTGAAGCTTTCTTT.